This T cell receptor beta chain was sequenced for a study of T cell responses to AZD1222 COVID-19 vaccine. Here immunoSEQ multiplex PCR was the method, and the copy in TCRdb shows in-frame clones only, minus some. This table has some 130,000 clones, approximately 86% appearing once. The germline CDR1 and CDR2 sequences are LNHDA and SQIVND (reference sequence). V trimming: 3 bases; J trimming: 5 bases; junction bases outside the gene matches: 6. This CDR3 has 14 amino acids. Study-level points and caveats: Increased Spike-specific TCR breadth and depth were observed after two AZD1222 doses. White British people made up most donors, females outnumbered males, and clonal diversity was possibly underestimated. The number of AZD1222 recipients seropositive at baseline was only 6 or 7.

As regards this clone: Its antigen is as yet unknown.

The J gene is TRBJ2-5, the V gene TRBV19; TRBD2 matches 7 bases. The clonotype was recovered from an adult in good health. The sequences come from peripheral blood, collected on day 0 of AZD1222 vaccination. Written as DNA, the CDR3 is TGTGCCAGTAGTATGACGGACGGGGGGGAGACCCAGTACTTC. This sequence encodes CASSMTDGGETQYF.